This section outlines one T cell receptor (beta chain) sequence together with its context. This clonotype was found many times. Its antigen is currently not known. No base quality information exists; no much larger clone differs at one position. CDR1 SQVTM and CDR2 ANQGSEA were looked up in the germline V gene. V is pruned by 6 bases and J by 5 bases, leaving 6 bases of the junction without a gene match. The CDR3 numbers 12 residues from cysteine through phenylalanine. Only CDR3 DNA remains: 36 bases, in frame from the first base. The library was generated by PCR. Instrument on record: Illumina HiSeq 2500. TCR library preparation used molecular barcoding, with unique molecular identifiers applied to normalize quantification of the TCRbeta repertoire. Using fastp trimming at Q25 and MiXCR clonotype assembly, TCRdb reanalyzed the public sequencing data and kept in-frame beta chains. Every entry covers one CDR3 protein and lists the most common genes and DNA from its rows. Across this sample there are hundreds of thousands of distinct CDR3 sequences, with 12% seen only once. In total, the top ten clones hold around 2.8% of the sample.

This record belongs to a study of T-cell reconstitution after alpha-beta-depleted transplantation in children (TCRdb year 2016). Some background on the complete study: Using TCR repertoire profiling, the study quantitatively followed how T-cell immune reconstitution unfolded in children after TCRalphabeta/CD19-depleted allogeneic hematopoietic cell transplantation.

Material: PBMCs from the stem cell graft donor, obtained from the stem cell graft. The origin of this receptor is a human donor who donated a stem cell graft to a child with acute lymphoblastic leukemia. The V gene is TRBV29-1 and the J gene is TRBJ1-1; the central 7 bases match TRBD1. The sequenced DNA is TGCAGCGTCGCGACAGGGTCAACTGAAGCTTTCTTT. Its translation reads: CSVATGSTEAFF.